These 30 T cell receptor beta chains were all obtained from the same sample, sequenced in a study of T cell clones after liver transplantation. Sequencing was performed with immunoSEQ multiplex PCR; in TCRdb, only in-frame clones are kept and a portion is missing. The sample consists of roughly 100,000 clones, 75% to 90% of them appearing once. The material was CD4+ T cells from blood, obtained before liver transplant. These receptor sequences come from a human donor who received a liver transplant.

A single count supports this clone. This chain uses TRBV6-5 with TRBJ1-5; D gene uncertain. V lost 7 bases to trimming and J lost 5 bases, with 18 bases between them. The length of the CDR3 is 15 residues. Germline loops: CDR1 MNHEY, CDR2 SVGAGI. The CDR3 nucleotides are TGTGCCAGCACCCCACGGCATGACGGGGATCAGCCCCAGCATTTT. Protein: CASTPRHDGDQPQHF.

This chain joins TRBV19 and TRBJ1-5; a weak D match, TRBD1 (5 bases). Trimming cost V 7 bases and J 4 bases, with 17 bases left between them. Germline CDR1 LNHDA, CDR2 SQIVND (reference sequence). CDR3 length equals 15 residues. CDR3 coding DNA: TGTGCCAGTATTGGGGACTGGGGAGGAAATCAGCCCCAGCATTTT. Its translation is CASIGDWGGNQPQHF.

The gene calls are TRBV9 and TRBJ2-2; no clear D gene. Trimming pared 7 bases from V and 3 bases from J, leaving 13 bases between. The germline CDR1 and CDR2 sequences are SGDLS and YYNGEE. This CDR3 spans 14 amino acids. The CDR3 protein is CASGTGTYTGELFF. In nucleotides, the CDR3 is TGTGCCAGCGGCACGGGCACATACACCGGGGAGCTGTTTTTT. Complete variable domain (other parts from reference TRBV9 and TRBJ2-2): DSGVTQTPKHLITATGQRVTLRCSPRSGDLSVYWYQQSLDQGLQFLIQYYNGEERAKGNILERFSAQQFPDLHSELNLSSLELGDSALYFCASGTGTYTGELFFGEGSRLTVL.

The DNA for the CDR3 is TGTGCCAGCAGTTACTCGCGGGAAACAGATACGCAGTATTTT. Amino acid sequence: CASSYSRETDTQYF. The chain couples TRBV6-5 to TRBJ2-3; D perhaps matches TRBD2 (6 bases). With 0 bases removed from V and 3 bases from J, the gap between germline ends came to 7 bases. Germline CDR1 and CDR2: MNHEY and SVGAGI. CDR3 length equals 14 residues.

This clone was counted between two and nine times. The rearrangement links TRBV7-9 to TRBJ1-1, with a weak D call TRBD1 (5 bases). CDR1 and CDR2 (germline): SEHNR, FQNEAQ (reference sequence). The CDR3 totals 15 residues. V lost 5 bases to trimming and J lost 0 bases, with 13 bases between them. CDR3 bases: TGTGCCAGCAGCCAGATCAGGGCCTTGAACACTGAAGCTTTCTTT. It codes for CASSQIRALNTEAFF. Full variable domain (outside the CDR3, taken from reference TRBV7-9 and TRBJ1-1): DTGVSQNPRHKITKRGQNVTFRCDPISEHNRLYWYRQTLGQGPEFLTYFQNEAQLEKSRLLSDRFSAERPKGSFSTLEIQRTEQGDSAMYLCASSQIRALNTEAFFGQGTRLTVV.

As DNA, the CDR3 is TGTGCCAGCAGTTACACCGGGACAGGGTCGGGCGGCTACACCTTC. Amino acid sequence: CASSYTGTGSGGYTF. This chain links TRBV2 with TRBJ1-2, with 9 positions matching TRBD1. The length of the CDR3 is 15 residues. V gave up 5 bases and J gave up 8 bases; unmatched junction bases: 12. CDR1 is SNHLY, CDR2 FYNNEI, per germline.

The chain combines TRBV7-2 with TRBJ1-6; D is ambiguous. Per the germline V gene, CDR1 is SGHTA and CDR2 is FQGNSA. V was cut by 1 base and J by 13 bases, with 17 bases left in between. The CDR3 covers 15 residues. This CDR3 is CASSLEGQAAVPLHF. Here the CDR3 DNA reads TGTGCCAGCAGCTTAGAAGGGCAGGCGGCTGTGCCCCTCCACTTT.

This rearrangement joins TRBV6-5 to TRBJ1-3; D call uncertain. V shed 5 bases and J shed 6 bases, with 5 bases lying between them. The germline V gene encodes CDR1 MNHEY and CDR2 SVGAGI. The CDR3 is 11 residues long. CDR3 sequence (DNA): TGTGCCAGCAGTCGGCTAAACACCATATATTTT. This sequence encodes CASSRLNTIYF.

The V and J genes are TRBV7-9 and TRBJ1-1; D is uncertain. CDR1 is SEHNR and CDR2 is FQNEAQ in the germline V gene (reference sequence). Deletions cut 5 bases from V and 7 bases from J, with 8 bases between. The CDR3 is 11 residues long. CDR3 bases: TGTGCCAGCAGCCATGACAATGAAGCTTTCTTT. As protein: CASSHDNEAFF.

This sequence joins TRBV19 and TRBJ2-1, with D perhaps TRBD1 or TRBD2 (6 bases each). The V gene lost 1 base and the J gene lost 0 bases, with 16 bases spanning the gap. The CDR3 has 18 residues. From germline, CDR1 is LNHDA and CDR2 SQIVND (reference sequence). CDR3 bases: TGTGCCAGTAGTATAGGCCCCTTAGCGGACAGCTCCTACAATGAGCAGTTCTTC. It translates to CASSIGPLADSSYNEQFF.

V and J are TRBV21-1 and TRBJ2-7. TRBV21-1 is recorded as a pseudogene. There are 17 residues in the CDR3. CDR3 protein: CASSNWGGDGDSYEQYF. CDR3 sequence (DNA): TGTGCCAGCAGCAATTGGGGTGGGGACGGAGACTCCTACGAGCAGTACTTC.

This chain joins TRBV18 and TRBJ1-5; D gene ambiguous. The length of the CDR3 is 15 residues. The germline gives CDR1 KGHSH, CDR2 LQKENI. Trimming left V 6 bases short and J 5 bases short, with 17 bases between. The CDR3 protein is CASSPRELGDQPQHF. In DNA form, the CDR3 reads TGTGCCAGCTCCCCGCGGGAACTTGGGGATCAGCCCCAGCATTTT.

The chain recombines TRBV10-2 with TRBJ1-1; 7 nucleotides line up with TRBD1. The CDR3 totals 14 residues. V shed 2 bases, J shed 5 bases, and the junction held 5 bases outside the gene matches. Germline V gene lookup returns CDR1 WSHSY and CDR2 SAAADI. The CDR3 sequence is CASSEKGAWTEAFF. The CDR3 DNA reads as TGCGCCAGCAGTGAGAAGGGGGCCTGGACTGAAGCTTTCTTT.

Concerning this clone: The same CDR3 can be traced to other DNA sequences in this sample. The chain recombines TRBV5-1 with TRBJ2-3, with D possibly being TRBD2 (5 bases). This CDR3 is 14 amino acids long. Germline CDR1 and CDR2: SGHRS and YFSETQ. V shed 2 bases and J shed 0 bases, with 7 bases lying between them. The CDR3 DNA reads TGCGCCAGCAGCTTTCGGGATAGCACAGATACGCAGTATTTT. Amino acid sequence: CASSFRDSTDTQYF.

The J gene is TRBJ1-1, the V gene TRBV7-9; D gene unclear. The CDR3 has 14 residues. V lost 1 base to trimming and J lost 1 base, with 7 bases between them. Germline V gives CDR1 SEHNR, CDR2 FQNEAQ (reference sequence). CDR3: CASSLGGSNTEAFF. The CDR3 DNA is TGTGCCAGCAGCTTAGGTGGCTCGAACACTGAAGCTTTCTTT.

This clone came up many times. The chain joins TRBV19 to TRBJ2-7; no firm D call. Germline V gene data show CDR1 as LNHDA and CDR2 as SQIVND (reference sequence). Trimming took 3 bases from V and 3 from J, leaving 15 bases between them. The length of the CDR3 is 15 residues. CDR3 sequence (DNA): TGTGCCAGTAGTATCCTCCCCGGAGTAAACTACGAGCAGTACTTC. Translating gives CASSILPGVNYEQYF.

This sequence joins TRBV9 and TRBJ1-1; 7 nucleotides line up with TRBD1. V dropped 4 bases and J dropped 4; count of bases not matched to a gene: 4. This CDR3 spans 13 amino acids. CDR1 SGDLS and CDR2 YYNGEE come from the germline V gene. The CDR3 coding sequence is TGTGCCAGCAGCTCCGGACAGGTCACTGAAGCTTTCTTT. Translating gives CASSSGQVTEAFF.

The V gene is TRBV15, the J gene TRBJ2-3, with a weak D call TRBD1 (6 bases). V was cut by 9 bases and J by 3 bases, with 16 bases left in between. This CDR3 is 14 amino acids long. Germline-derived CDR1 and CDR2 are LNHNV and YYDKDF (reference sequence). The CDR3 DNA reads TGTGCCACAAGGCAGGGGCGGAGAACAGATACGCAGTATTTT. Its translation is CATRQGRRTDTQYF.

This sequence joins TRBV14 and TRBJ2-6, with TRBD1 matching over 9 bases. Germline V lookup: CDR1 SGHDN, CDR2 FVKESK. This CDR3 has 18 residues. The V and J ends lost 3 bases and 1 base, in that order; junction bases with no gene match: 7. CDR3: CASSHWGQGASGANVLTF. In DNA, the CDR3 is TGTGCCAGCAGCCATTGGGGACAGGGCGCGTCTGGGGCCAACGTCCTGACTTTC. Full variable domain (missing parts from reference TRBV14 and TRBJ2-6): EAGVTQFPSHSVIEKGQTVTLRCDPISGHDNLYWYRRVMGKEIKFLLHFVKESKQDESGMPNNRFLAERTGGTYSTLKVQPAELEDSGVYFCASSHWGQGASGANVLTFGAGSRLTVL.

In DNA form, the CDR3 reads TGTGCCAGCAGCCCGGGACACCCTTACGAGCAGTACTTC. Protein: CASSPGHPYEQYF. The rearrangement joins TRBV2 to TRBJ2-7; possibly TRBD1 for D (6 bases). CDR3 length equals 13 residues. Between the trimmed V and J ends, which lost 6 bases and 4 bases, there was a span of 13 bases. CDR1 SNHLY and CDR2 FYNNEI come from the germline V gene.

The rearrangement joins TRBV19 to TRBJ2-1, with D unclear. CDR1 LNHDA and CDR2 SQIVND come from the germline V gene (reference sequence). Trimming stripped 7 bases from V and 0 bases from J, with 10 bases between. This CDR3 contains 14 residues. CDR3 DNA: TGTGCCAGTACTAGGGCGTCCTCCTACAATGAGCAGTTCTTC. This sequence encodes CASTRASSYNEQFF.

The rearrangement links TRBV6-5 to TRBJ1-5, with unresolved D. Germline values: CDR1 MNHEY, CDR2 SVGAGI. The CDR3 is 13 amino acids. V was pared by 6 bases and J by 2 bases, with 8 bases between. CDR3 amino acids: CASRPEGNQPQHF. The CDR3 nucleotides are TGTGCCAGCAGACCCGAGGGCAATCAGCCCCAGCATTTT.

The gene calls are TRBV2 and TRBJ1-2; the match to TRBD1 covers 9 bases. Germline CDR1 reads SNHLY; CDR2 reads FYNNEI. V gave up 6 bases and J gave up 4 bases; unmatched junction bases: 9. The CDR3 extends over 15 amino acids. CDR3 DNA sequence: TGTGCCAGCAGGACTTTAACAGGGGGCAGCTATGGCTACACCTTC. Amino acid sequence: CASRTLTGGSYGYTF.

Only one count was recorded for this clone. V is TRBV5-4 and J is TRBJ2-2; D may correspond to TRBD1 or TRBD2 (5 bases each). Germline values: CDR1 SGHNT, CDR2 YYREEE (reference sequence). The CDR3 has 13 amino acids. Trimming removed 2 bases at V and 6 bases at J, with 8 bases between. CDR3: CASSFSGPGELFF. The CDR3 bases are TGTGCCAGCAGCTTTTCGGGGCCCGGGGAGCTGTTTTTT.

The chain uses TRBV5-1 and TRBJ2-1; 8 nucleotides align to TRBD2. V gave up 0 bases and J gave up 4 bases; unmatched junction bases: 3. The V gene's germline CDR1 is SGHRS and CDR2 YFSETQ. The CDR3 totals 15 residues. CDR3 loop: CASSLGLAGYNEQFF. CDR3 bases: TGCGCCAGCAGCTTGGGGTTAGCGGGGTACAATGAGCAGTTCTTC.

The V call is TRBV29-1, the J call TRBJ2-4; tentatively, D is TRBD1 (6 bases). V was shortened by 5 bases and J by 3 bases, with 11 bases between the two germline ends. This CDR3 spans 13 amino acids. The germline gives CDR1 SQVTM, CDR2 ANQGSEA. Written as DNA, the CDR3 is TGCAGCGTTCATGGACAGATCAAAAACATTCAGTACTTC. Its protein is CSVHGQIKNIQYF.

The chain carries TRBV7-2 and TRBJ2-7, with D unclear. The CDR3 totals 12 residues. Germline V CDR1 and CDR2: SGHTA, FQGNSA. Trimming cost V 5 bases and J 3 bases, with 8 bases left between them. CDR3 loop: CASSQHHYEQYF. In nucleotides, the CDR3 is TGTGCCAGCAGCCAACATCACTACGAGCAGTACTTC.

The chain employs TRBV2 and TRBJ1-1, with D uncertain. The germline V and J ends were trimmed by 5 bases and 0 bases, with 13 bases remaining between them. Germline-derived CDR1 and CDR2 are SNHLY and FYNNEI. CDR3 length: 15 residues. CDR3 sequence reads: CASSHGEGMNTEAFF. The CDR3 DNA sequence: TGTGCCAGCAGTCACGGGGAGGGCATGAACACTGAAGCTTTCTTT.

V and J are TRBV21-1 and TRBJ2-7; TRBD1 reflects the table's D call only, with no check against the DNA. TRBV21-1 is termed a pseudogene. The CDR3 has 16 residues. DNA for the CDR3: TGTGCCAGCAGCAAAGTGGGCCCCCCTATAAGCTACGAGCAGTACTTC. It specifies CASSKVGPPISYEQYF.

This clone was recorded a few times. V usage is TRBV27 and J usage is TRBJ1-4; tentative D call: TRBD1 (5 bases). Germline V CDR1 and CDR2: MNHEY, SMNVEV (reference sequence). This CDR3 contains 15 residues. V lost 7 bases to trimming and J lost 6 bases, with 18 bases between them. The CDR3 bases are TGTGCCAGCACCTTAACGGGACTAAATCATGAAAAACTGTTTTTT. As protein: CASTLTGLNHEKLFF.